The 20 T cell receptor beta chains listed next were all sequenced from one sample in a study of tissue T cells after allogeneic stem cell transplantation. Time point specified: mouse harvest day 7 after allogeneic transplant. The graft held 10^6 splenic CD5+ T cells and 10^7 T-cell-depleted bone marrow cells. The method was immunoSEQ multiplex PCR; TCRdb's version includes in-frame clones alone and lacks a portion of them. The table includes roughly 8,700 clones, roughly 44% detected once. The sequencing sample was made of gut tissue. The origin of the receptors is a female BALB/c mouse given C57BL/6 T cells with graft-versus-host disease after an allogeneic hematopoietic cell transplant.

In regard to this clone: Gene names and germline refer to mouse. Here the CDR3 reads CASSFGGREVTLYF. The CDR3 bases that were read are TGTGCCAGCAGTTTTGGGGGGCGAGAGGTCACCTTGTAC. This chain uses TRBV15 with TRBJ2-4, with D possibly being TRBD2 (7 bases). The DNA ends 1 residue before the CDR3 does, and the rest of the CDR3 is filled in from the germline J gene. This CDR3 has 14 residues. Per germline, CDR1 SGHND and CDR2 FRSKSL. V gave up 3 bases and J gave up 8 bases, with 15 bases separating them.

As concerns this clone: Gene names refer to mouse genes. CDR3 protein: CASKTVNYAEQFF. Partial CDR3 DNA: TGTGCTAGCAAGACAGTTAACTATGCTGAGCAGTTC. The gene calls are TRBV29 and TRBJ2-1, with D possibly matching TRBD1 (5 bases). The read terminates 1 residue ahead of where the CDR3 ends, so the germline J gene completes it. CDR3 size: 13 residues. Germline CDR1 and CDR2: MSHET and SYDVDS. Trimming took off 7 bases at V and 0 bases at J, with 7 bases between the two ends.

For this clone: Gene names and germline match the mouse. The CDR3 goes on 1 residue after the read ends, and that part is filled in from the germline J gene. The V call is TRBV13-1, the J call TRBJ2-7; 12 nucleotides agree with TRBD2. The germline V gene encodes CDR1 NSHNY and CDR2 SYGAGN. The CDR3 is made up of 18 amino acids. J lost 4 bases, V lost 1 base, and 12 bases had no gene match. CDR3 DNA, as far as it was read: TGTGCCAGCAGTGATCGGGACTGGGGGGCCGATTATAATTATGAACAGTAC. Translating gives CASSDRDWGADYNYEQY. The complete CDR3 reads CASSDRDWGADYNYEQYF.

A note on this clone: Gene names and germline match the mouse. Sequencing ends 1 residue short of the CDR3 end; the germline J gene provides the rest. The sample contains more than one DNA sequence encoding this CDR3. The genes are TRBV20 and TRBJ2-1; 7 nucleotides line up with TRBD2. Germline CDR1 is GFQATS and CDR2 is STVNSAI. Trimming took 0 bases from V and 4 from J; bases not matched to a gene: 0. This CDR3 region has 13 residues. The chain's CDR3 is CGARDWGYAEQFF. CDR3 DNA (partial): TGTGGTGCTAGGGACTGGGGGTATGCTGAGCAGTTC. The full variable domain, rest sourced from reference TRBV20 and TRBJ2-1, is GALVYQYPRRTICKSGTSMRMECQAVGFQATSVAWYRQSPQKTFELIALSTVNSAIKYEQNFTQEKFPISHPNLSFSSMTVLNAYLEDRGLYLCGARDWGYAEQFFGPGTRLTVL.

Worth noting for this clone: The gene names here belong to mouse. Read coverage stops 1 residue before the CDR3 terminus; the germline J gene supplies the remainder. The genes are TRBV26 and TRBJ1-3; 7 bases line up with TRBD1. Per germline, CDR1 KGHPV and CDR2 FQNQEV (reference sequence). The CDR3 runs 14 residues. J lost 0 bases, V lost 6 bases, and 2 bases had no gene match. The DNA read from the CDR3 is TGTGCCAGCAGGAGGGACAGTTCTGGAAATACGCTCTAT. Its protein product is CASRRDSSGNTLY. The full CDR3 protein reads CASRRDSSGNTLYF.

On this clone itself: Gene names denote mouse genes. The read ends 1 residue before the CDR3 terminus; that terminus is restored from the germline J gene. This chain uses TRBV13-2 with TRBJ1-1; maybe TRBD1 (6 bases). This CDR3 comprises 11 residues. V was clipped by 5 bases and J by 7 bases, with 9 bases between them. The germline V gene encodes CDR1 NNHNN and CDR2 SYGAGS (reference sequence). CDR3 region: CASGRTEEVFF. The sequenced CDR3 bases are TGTGCCAGCGGGAGGACAGAAGAAGTCTTC.

As concerns this clone: Gene names refer to mouse genes. The read terminates 1 residue before the CDR3 end, so the remaining end is supplied by the germline J gene. The rearrangement joins TRBV3 to TRBJ2-4; TRBD2 aligns across 10 bases. The trim removed 3 bases at V and 0 bases at J, leaving 3 bases unmatched. The CDR3 is 16 amino acids. Germline CDR1 and CDR2: SNHLY and FYNGKV (reference sequence). The CDR3 sequence is CASSFGLGASQNTLYF. The sequenced part of the CDR3 DNA is TGTGCCAGCAGCTTTGGACTGGGGGCTAGTCAAAACACCTTGTAC. The whole variable domain, remainder taken from reference TRBV3 and TRBJ2-4, is GPKVLQIPSHQIIDMGQMVTLNCDPVSNHLYFYWYKQILGQQMEFLVNFYNGKVMEKSKLFKDQFSVERPDGSYFTLKIQPTALEDSAVYFCASSFGLGASQNTLYFGAGTRLSVL.

Concerning this clone: Mouse names are used for the genes. The read ends 1 residue before the CDR3 terminus; that terminus is restored from the germline J gene. The V and J genes are TRBV29 and TRBJ2-7, with 8 bases aligning to TRBD2. The CDR3 runs to 12 residues. CDR1 is MSHET and CDR2 is SYDVDS in the germline V gene. The sequenced part of the CDR3 DNA is TGTGCCAGCGGTGATGCTGGGGGGGAACAGTAC. Protein: CASGDAGGEQY. The full-length CDR3 reads as CASGDAGGEQYF.

This clone has more than one count but fewer than ten. Gene labels here are mouse ones. The missing CDR3 end, 1 residue past where the read stops, is filled in from the germline J gene. V gene TRBV5 combines with J gene TRBJ1-6; D unclear. TRBJ1-6 is recorded as an ORF, its role being uncertain. The CDR3 covers 16 residues. Germline values: CDR1 LGHNA, CDR2 YNLKQL (reference sequence). The ends were cut back, 4 bases at V and 0 bases at J, with 10 bases in the middle. The CDR3 DNA, read in part, is TGTGCCAGCAGCCCCGACACTCCTTCCTATAATTCGCCCCTCTAC. It specifies CASSPDTPSYNSPLY. The full CDR3 protein is CASSPDTPSYNSPLYF.

On this clone itself: Mouse gene names apply. The DNA ends 1 residue before the CDR3 does, and the rest of the CDR3 is filled in from the germline J gene. The J gene is TRBJ2-5, the V gene TRBV23; the DNA was not compared with TRBD2, the D call given in the table. The CDR3 totals 12 residues. The germline V gene has CDR1 KGHTA and CDR2 FQNQQP. The sequenced CDR3 bases are TGCTCCAGCAGTCCGACTGGGGGGACCCAGTAC. This gives the protein CSSSPTGGTQY. The full CDR3 reads CSSSPTGGTQYF.

To note about this clone: The genes and germline here are from mouse. The read finishes 1 residue shy of the CDR3 end, and the germline J gene is used to complete it. This chain links TRBV26 with TRBJ2-2; D is perhaps TRBD1 (5 bases). Trimming left V 3 bases short and J 2 bases short, with 7 bases between. This CDR3 comprises 14 residues. CDR1 KGHPV and CDR2 FQNQEV come from the germline V gene (reference sequence). CDR3 protein: CASSLDSNTGQLYF. Incomplete CDR3 DNA: TGTGCCAGCAGTCTCGACAGTAACACCGGGCAGCTCTAC.

Concerning this clone: Gene labels here are mouse ones. CDR3 residues: CASSPHPGNTLYF. The covered CDR3 bases are TGTGCCAGCAGTCCCCACCCTGGAAATACGCTCTAT. The chain employs TRBV26 and TRBJ1-3; unclear D gene. The read is 1 residue too short to cover the CDR3 end, so that end is filled in from the germline J gene. Germline loops: CDR1 KGHPV, CDR2 FQNQEV (reference sequence). The germline V and J ends were trimmed by 4 bases and 2 bases, with 6 bases remaining between them. The CDR3 length is 13 residues.

Details on this clone: Gene names are the mouse ones. Read coverage stops 1 residue before the CDR3 terminus; the germline J gene supplies the remainder. The rearrangement uses TRBV19 and TRBJ2-5, with D uncertain. Germline CDR1 and CDR2: FNHDT and SITEND (reference sequence). The CDR3 runs to 14 residues. Trimming took off 2 bases at V and 0 bases at J, with 7 bases between the two ends. CDR3 loop: CASSISANQDTQYF. CDR3 bases read: TGTGCCAGCAGTATCTCGGCGAACCAAGACACCCAGTAC.

Remarks on this clone: The gene symbols are mouse symbols. The CDR3 extends 1 residue past the end of the read, so its final part is completed from the germline J gene. J is TRBJ2-1 and V is TRBV12-2; a possible D gene is TRBD1 (5 bases). This CDR3 contains 14 residues. Looked up from germline, CDR1 is SGHLS and CDR2 is HYDKME. Trimming left V 0 bases short and J 0 bases short, with 5 bases between. The CDR3 protein is CASSLDSNYAEQFF. The covered CDR3 bases are TGTGCCAGCTCTCTCGACAGTAACTATGCTGAGCAGTTC. The variable domain in full, with the rest retrieved from reference TRBV12-2 and TRBJ2-1, is NSGVVQSPRYIIKGKGERSILKCIPISGHLSVAWYQQTQGQELKFFIQHYDKMERDKGNLPSRFSVQQFDDYHSEMNMSALELEDSAVYFCASSLDSNYAEQFFGPGTRLTVL.

Concerning this clone itself: Gene names are mouse gene names. The read falls 1 residue short of the CDR3 end, and the missing part is taken from the germline J gene. The chain employs TRBV5 and TRBJ2-4; 8 positions agree with TRBD2. The CDR3 loop spans 15 amino acids. Losses at the gene ends were 0 bases for V and 3 bases for J; bases not matched to a gene: 2. Germline V gene data show CDR1 as LGHNA and CDR2 as YNLKQL (reference sequence). The CDR3 loop reads CASSQDWGAQNTLYF. Incomplete CDR3 DNA: TGTGCCAGCAGCCAAGACTGGGGGGCGCAAAACACCTTGTAC.

This clone was detected once. Mouse gene names and germline throughout. The CDR3 end falls 1 residue outside the read, so it is completed with the germline J gene. V is TRBV20 and J is TRBJ2-5; D is ambiguous. This CDR3 region has 12 residues. Germline V lookup: CDR1 GFQATS, CDR2 STVNSAI. Trimming removed 2 bases from V and 6 bases from J, with 9 bases in between. CDR3 bases read: TGTGGTGCTAGGACAGACACGGACACCCAGTAC. As protein: CGARTDTDTQY. In full, the CDR3 reads CGARTDTDTQYF. Drawing the rest from reference TRBV20 and TRBJ2-5, the complete variable domain is GALVYQYPRRTICKSGTSMRMECQAVGFQATSVAWYRQSPQKTFELIALSTVNSAIKYEQNFTQEKFPISHPNLSFSSMTVLNAYLEDRGLYLCGARTDTDTQYFGPGTRLLVL.

As regards this clone: Mouse gene names apply. Read data end 1 residue before the CDR3 end; the end is taken from the germline J gene. The same CDR3 also results from other DNA sequences found in this sample. This chain joins TRBV26 and TRBJ2-4; D is ambiguous. The CDR3 loop spans 13 amino acids. Per germline, CDR1 KGHPV and CDR2 FQNQEV (reference sequence). V was cut by 3 bases and J by 0 bases, with 4 bases left in between. The CDR3 is CASSLRSQNTLYF. The sequenced part of the CDR3 DNA is TGTGCCAGCAGTCTTCGGAGTCAAAACACCTTGTAC. The whole variable domain, remainder taken from reference TRBV26 and TRBJ2-4, is NSKVIQTPRYLVKGQGQKAKMRCIPEKGHPVVFWYQQNKNNEFKFLINFQNQEVLQQIDMTEKRFSAECPSNSPCSLEIQSSEAGDSALYLCASSLRSQNTLYFGAGTRLSVL.

A word on this clone: Genes and germline come from the mouse. The read ends 1 residue before the CDR3 terminus; that terminus is restored from the germline J gene. V is TRBV23 and J is TRBJ2-3. This CDR3 is 12 amino acids long. Germline-derived CDR1 and CDR2 are KGHTA and FQNQQP. This chain's CDR3 is CSSSPRSETLYF. The sequenced CDR3 bases are TGCTCCAGCAGCCCTAGATCAGAAACGCTGTAT.

This clone qualifies as medium-sized. Gene names refer to mouse genes. The DNA ends 1 residue before the CDR3 does, and the rest of the CDR3 is filled in from the germline J gene. The chain employs TRBV13-2 and TRBJ2-4; TRBD2 might be the D (6 bases). CDR1 NNHNN and CDR2 SYGAGS come from the germline V gene (reference sequence). This CDR3 contains 14 residues. V lost 1 base and J 1 base, leaving 7 bases between the germline ends. CDR3 DNA, as far as it was read: TGTGCCAGCGGTGATAACTGGGGTCAAAACACCTTGTAC. This sequence encodes CASGDNWGQNTLY. In full, the CDR3 reads CASGDNWGQNTLYF.

In regard to this clone: Each gene name is a mouse one. The read ends 1 residue early relative to the CDR3; the germline J gene fills the gap. The J gene is TRBJ2-3, the V gene TRBV26; D ambiguous. The CDR3 has 10 amino acids. V lost 5 bases and J 3 bases, leaving 0 bases between the germline ends. Germline assignment: CDR1 KGHPV and CDR2 FQNQEV (reference sequence). The CDR3 bases that were read are TGTGCCAGCAGTGCAGAAACGCTGTAT. Translating gives CASSAETLY. The complete CDR3 protein is CASSAETLYF. Full variable domain (rest looked up from reference TRBV26 and TRBJ2-3): NSKVIQTPRYLVKGQGQKAKMRCIPEKGHPVVFWYQQNKNNEFKFLINFQNQEVLQQIDMTEKRFSAECPSNSPCSLEIQSSEAGDSALYLCASSAETLYFGSGTRLTVL.